This TCR beta chain was sequenced during a study of identical twins. Notes on the study in general: It was possible that invariant MAIT and iNKT cells partly confounded the zero-insertion analyses.

Unique molecular identifiers were present on cDNA, and template switching added a universal primer site. Using its own MiXCR run on the 5' RACE reads, TCRdb lists one record per CDR3 protein. The sample lists fewer than 800,000 distinct CDR3 sequences, 7.1% seen once, with around 1.6% in the top ten. The germline V gene encodes CDR1 LGHNA and CDR2 YNFKEQ. V was shortened by 3 bases and J by 4 bases, with 13 bases between the two germline ends. This CDR3 comprises 15 residues. Healthy Caucasian donors formed the entire cohort. Note on this clonotype: Its antigen is unidentified.

These data also featured in a second study, about yellow fever vaccine responses in identical twins.

The receptor comes from a woman in her late teens or twenties in good health. V gene TRBV4-2 combines with J gene TRBJ1-5, with a weak D call TRBD1 (6 bases). Sample: PBMCs. The CDR3 nucleotides read TGTGCCAGCAGCCAGCCTGGGACAACGAATCAGCCCCAGCATTTT. Its protein is CASSQPGTTNQPQHF.